The TCR beta chain described here comes from a study of T cells after yellow fever vaccination. About this clonotype itself: No antigen is known for it.

Findings of the study overall: Although most clonotypes did not, a small share appeared in both CD4 and CD8 compartments. Clones from primary vaccination mostly reappeared after the booster (less than 98% CD4, around 90% CD8).

The CDR3 runs 12 residues. V lost 4 bases and J 8 bases, leaving 12 bases between the germline ends. Germline V lookup: CDR1 SQVTM, CDR2 ANQGSEA. Template switching with 5'RACE generated the TCR cDNA and added a universal primer site and UMIs. Each CDR3 protein gets one entry after TCRdb re-called the 5' RACE reads with MiXCR. The data hold 500,000 to 700,000 distinct CDR3 sequences, with roughly 19% observed a single time. The chain is built from TRBV29-1 and TRBJ2-1; no firm D call. The material sequenced was PBMCs, taken 15 days after the yellow fever booster vaccination. The TCR was taken from a man aged 25-40 years who received the YFV17D yellow fever vaccine. The CDR3 is CSVVGMSDEQFF. The CDR3, as DNA: TGCAGCGTTGTCGGTATGTCAGATGAGCAGTTCTTC.